This T cell receptor (beta chain) was recorded in a study of multiple sclerosis patients with progressive multifocal leukoencephalopathy. Time point meaning: time of PML onset. After about 15 to 60 months on natalizumab, the natalizumab-treated patients developed PML. Libraries were prepared by immunoSEQ multiplex PCR; TCRdb keeps only in-frame clonotypes and omits some of them. The table lists 30,000 or so clones, around 83% of them singletons. The ends were cut back, 2 bases at V and 7 bases at J, with 8 bases in the middle. Germline assignment: CDR1 MNHEY and CDR2 SVGAGI. The CDR3 runs to 12 residues.

This sequence originates from a woman aged 30 to 39 with progressive multifocal leukoencephalopathy. V and J are TRBV6-5 and TRBJ1-1; D unresolved. The sequencing here drew on PBMCs, taken from a patient treated with natalizumab. CDR3 nucleotide sequence: TGTGCCAGCAGTTACCGGGGTTATGAAGCTTTCTTT. It codes for CASSYRGYEAFF.